Below, one TCR beta chain is given with its context. The entry originates in a study of beta chain features in type 1 diabetes. Of the isolated RNA, all was reverse transcribed, and so the sequenced material was expressed TCRB transcripts. This table comes from immunoSEQ multiplex PCR, and its TCRdb copy is limited to in-frame clones, with some not included. The sample lists roughly 450,000 clones, about an eighth occurring once. The ends were cut back, 5 bases at V and 7 bases at J, with 17 bases in the middle. CDR3 length: 14 amino acids. Germline CDR1 SGHTA, CDR2 FQGNSA. This sequence was found in a woman between 18 and 30 years old in good health. The sample taken for sequencing was naive CD4+ T cells from blood. The J gene is TRBJ2-5, the V gene TRBV7-2; D tentatively reads TRBD1 or TRBD2 (5 bases each). This CDR3 reads CASSPGPSEGTQYF. The CDR3 DNA sequence: TGTGCCAGCAGCCCGGGACCGAGCGAAGGGACCCAGTACTTC.